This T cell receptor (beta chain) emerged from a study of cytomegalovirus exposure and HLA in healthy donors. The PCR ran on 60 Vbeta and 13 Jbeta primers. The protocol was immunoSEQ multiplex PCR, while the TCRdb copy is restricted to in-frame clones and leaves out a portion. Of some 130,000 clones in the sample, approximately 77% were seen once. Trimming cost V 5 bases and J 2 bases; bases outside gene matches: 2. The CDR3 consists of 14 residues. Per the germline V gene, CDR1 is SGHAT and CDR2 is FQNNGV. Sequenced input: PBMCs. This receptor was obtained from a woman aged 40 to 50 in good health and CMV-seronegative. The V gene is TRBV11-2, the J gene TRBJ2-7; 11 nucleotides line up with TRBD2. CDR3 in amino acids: CASSNSGGAYEQYF. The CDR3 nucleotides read TGTGCCAGCAGCAATAGCGGGGGGGCCTACGAGCAGTACTTC.